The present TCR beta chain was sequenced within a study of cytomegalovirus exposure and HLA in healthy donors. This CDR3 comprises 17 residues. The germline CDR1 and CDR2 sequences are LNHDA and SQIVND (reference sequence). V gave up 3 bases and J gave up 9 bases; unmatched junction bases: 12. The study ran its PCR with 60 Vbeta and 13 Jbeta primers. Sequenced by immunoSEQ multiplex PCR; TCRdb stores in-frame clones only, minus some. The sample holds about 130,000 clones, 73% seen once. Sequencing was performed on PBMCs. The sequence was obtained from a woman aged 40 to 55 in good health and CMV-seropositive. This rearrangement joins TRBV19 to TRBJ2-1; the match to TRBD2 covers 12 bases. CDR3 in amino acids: CASSILSSSGGVGEQFF. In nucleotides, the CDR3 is TGTGCCAGTAGTATCCTATCTTCTAGCGGGGGGGTGGGTGAGCAGTTCTTC.